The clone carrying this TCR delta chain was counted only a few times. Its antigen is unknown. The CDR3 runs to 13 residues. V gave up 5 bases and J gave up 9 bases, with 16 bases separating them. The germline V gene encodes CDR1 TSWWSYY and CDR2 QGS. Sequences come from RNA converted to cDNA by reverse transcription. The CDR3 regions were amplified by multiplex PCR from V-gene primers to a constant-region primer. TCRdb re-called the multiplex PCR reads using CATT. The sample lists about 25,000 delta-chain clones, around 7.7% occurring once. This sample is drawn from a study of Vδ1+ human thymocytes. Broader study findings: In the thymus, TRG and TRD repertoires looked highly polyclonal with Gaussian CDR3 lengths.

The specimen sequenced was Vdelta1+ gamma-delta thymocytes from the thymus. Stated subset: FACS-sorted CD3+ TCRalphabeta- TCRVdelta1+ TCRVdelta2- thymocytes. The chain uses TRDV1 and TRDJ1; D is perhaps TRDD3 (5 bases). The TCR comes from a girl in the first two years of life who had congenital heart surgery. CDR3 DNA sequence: TGTGCTCTTGGGAACGGGAAGGGGGCGGAACTCATCTTT. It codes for CALGNGKGAELIF.